Listed here is a single T cell receptor beta chain. This clone was detected ten times or more. This clone's antigen is unknown. Base-call qualities are not available, and no considerably larger clone is one nucleotide away. The CDR3 numbers 15 residues from cysteine through phenylalanine. This entry keeps only the CDR3 DNA: 45 bases, framed from base 1. CDR1 and CDR2 (MNHEY, SVGAGI) derive from the germline V gene. V is cut back by 0 bases and J by 7 bases, with 2 bases in the junction unmatched. These data originate in a study of T cells after posttransplantation cyclophosphamide (dated by TCRdb to the mid-2010s). Describing the broader study: T cell repertoire reconstitution was tracked by TRB sequencing after myeloablative bone marrow transplantation in which posttransplantation cyclophosphamide was used as GVHD prophylaxis. Public TRB sequences were checked against a database of over 3,600 sequences associated with responses to pathogens, tumor antigens, self-antigens and alloantigens. In 3 patients, TRB sequencing was also performed on up to 3 more blood samples taken 2 to 5.2 years after transplant, and in a handful of patients, pretransplant blood was also TRB-sequenced. TRB sequencing was performed on blood from all 35 or so PTCy patients with 1-year posttransplant specimens. Samples from some 32 PTCy-treated patients and fewer than 20 related bone marrow donors of those patients were subjected to antigen receptor sequencing. Because TRA and TRB clonality were tightly correlated in nine or ten samples, subsequent TCR analyses were focused on TRB only.

The treatment or condition label of this sample denotes: high-dose cyclophosphamide on days +3 and +4 as single-agent GVHD prophylaxis. Busulfan and fludarabine conditioning, a related or unrelated marrow graft, and cyclophosphamide on days +3 and +4 were given to PTCy patients. The PTCy-treated patients were enrolled in a prospective multi-institutional clinical trial. Peripheral blood and bone marrow mononuclear cells were isolated by Ficoll-Hypaque density centrifugation and were cryopreserved. Points the paper makes about the study in general: Across under 50 patients, recipient CMV seropositivity and CMV reactivation were highly associated with TRB clonality; PTCy diversity was similar to CNI/methotrexate controls. The TRB repertoires of T cells infiltrating skin or GI tract showed only limited overlap with the TRB repertoires of T cells in blood. At 1-2 months, donor-recipient similarity was low but rose over the first year, and the later blood repertoires were often dominated by donor CD8+ memory clones.

TRB sequencing used genomic DNA with the immunoSEQ assay at survey resolution or the hsTCRB kit. Processing in the source paper ran as follows. The immunoSEQ software handled initial read processing, and the LymphoSeq R package was used for repertoire analyses. Clonality was computed as 1 minus normalized Shannon entropy, and a Gini coefficient was also calculated for each TRB dataset. Phenotypes of unsorted samples were inferred by mapping TRB sequences from sorted subsets of the recipient or donor onto unsorted samples of the same recipient. Held by TCRdb, this immuneACCESS table contains in-frame sequences only and omits some clones. Under half of the omission traces to an unresolved V gene where checked; the cause of the rest is unknown. The DNA gave D and trimming, while V, J and clone size come from that table. This sample holds roughly 25,000 clones in total, without any singletons. 1.8% of the sample belongs to the ten largest clones.

The starting material was PBMCs, obtained after allogeneic stem cell transplant with posttransplant cyclophosphamide. This TCR was sampled from a young adult male patient who received an allogeneic stem cell transplant from a related donor, was CMV-positive, and had no GVHD. In patients who had a transplant, some T cells may come from the graft donor. The rearrangement combines TRBV6-5 with TRBJ2-1, and 11 junction bases match TRBD2. The DNA is as follows: TGTGCCAGCAGTTACTCTCCTAGCGGGAGGAATGAGCAGTTCTTC. The translation is CASSYSPSGRNEQFF.